A selection of T cell receptor beta chains follows, all from one sample in a study of blood T cells in healthy people across ages. TCRdb re-analysed the 5' RACE reads in MiXCR, keeping a single row per CDR3 protein. The sample lists around 1,700,000 distinct CDR3 sequences, 28% occurring once. Sequenced input: blood. Every receptor here comes from a woman aged 25 to 45 in good health. CDR3s include the opening cysteine and the closing phenylalanine or tryptophan. The D gene is left open where the match is weak. Some rows have no size entry. The others give once, few or many, or a class for an expanded clone.

>TRBD2|TRBJ2-3|few|TRBV7-6
TGTGCCAGCGGCCATGTTCTAGCGGGGTCCAGCACAGATACGCAGTATTTT
CASGHVLAGSSTDTQYF
>.|TRBJ2-5|.|TRBV5-1
TGCGCCAGCAGTACCGGGCAGGACCAAGAGACCCAGTACTTC
CASSTGQDQETQYF
>.|TRBJ1-1|.|TRBV4-1
TGCGCCAGCAGCCAAGGTGACAGTGGCGGGGCCCCACATGAAGCTTTCTTT
CASSQGDSGGAPHEAFF
>.|TRBJ2-1|.|TRBV2
TGTGCCAGCTTCCGGGACCGAGGGGACAATGAGCAGTTCTTC
CASFRDRGDNEQFF
>TRBD2|TRBJ2-7|.|TRBV28
TGTGCCAGCACCCAGCGGGGTAGCGGGAGATACAGGTACGAGCAGTACTTC
CASTQRGSGRYRYEQYF
>.|TRBJ2-7|many|TRBV29-1
TGCAGCGTACGGGACGGTCGTGCCTACGAGCAGTACTTC
CSVRDGRAYEQYF
>.|TRBJ2-5|many|TRBV5-1
TGCGCCAGCAGCGGGGGAGTGGAGACCCAGTACTTC
CASSGGVETQYF
>.|TRBJ2-5|few|TRBV5-1
TGCGCCAGCAGCTTGGACGTCTACCTAGGGACCCAGTACTTC
CASSLDVYLGTQYF
>TRBD2|TRBJ2-7|few|TRBV6-5
TGTGCCAGCAGTTACTCACGCGGGAGGTCTCTTTGGGATGAGCAGTACTTC
CASSYSRGRSLWDEQYF
>.|TRBJ2-6|.|TRBV6-2/TRBV6-3
TGTGTCAGCAGTTTTCGACAGCCTGGGGCCAACGTCCTGACTTTC
CVSSFRQPGANVLTF
>.|TRBJ1-6|.|TRBV20-1
TGCAGTGCTAGACCAGGGTTTTCAGGCTCACCCCTCCACTTT
CSARPGFSGSPLHF
>.|TRBJ2-2|.|TRBV5-5
TGTGCCAGCAGCTTGTCGCTGCAGGGCAACACCGGGGAGCTGTTTTTT
CASSLSLQGNTGELFF
>.|TRBJ1-1|.|TRBV7-9
TGTGCCAGCAGCTCCCGGGAGGGGTCTGAAGCTTTCTTT
CASSSREGSEAFF
>TRBD2|TRBJ2-1|many|TRBV20-1
TGCAGTGCGCGGACTAGAAATGAGCAGTTCTTC
CSARTRNEQFF
>.|TRBJ2-5|few|TRBV3-1
TGTGCCAGCAGCCAAGATTTGTCAGGACGGCAACAAGAGACCCAGTACTTC
CASSQDLSGRQQETQYF
>.|TRBJ2-1|few|TRBV6-6
TGTGCCAGCAGGCGGGGCGCGGCGGGGAATGAGCAGTTCTTC
CASRRGAAGNEQFF
>TRBD2|TRBJ2-7|many|TRBV7-9
TGTGCCAGCAGCCCTAGCGGGAGCCACGAGCAGTACTTC
CASSPSGSHEQYF
>.|TRBJ1-4|few|TRBV10-2
TGCGCCAGCAGTGGACCTGATGGGGTAACTAATGAAAAACTGTTTTTT
CASSGPDGVTNEKLFF
>TRBD2|TRBJ2-5|few|TRBV28
TGTGCCAGCAGTTTTATCCTAGCGGGGGGGCATGAGGTTCGAGAGACCCAGTACTTC
CASSFILAGGHEVRETQYF
>.|TRBJ2-7|many|TRBV6-2/TRBV6-3
TGTGCCAGCAGCTCCGGACAGAGCGAGCAGTACTTC
CASSSGQSEQYF
>.|TRBJ2-7|many|TRBV29-1
TGCAGCGTTGCCCAGGGAGCGCGCTACGAGCAGTACTTC
CSVAQGARYEQYF
>.|TRBJ2-4|few|TRBV18
TGTGCCAGCTCACCCCGAGAGGGTGGGGACATTCAGTACTTC
CASSPREGGDIQYF
>TRBD1|TRBJ1-2|many|TRBV7-9
TGTGCCACCAATGGACAGGGACCATCTGGCTACACCTTC
CATNGQGPSGYTF
>.|TRBJ1-2|.|TRBV30
TGTGCCTGGAGCCCGGGACCAGACTTCTATGGCTACACCTTC
CAWSPGPDFYGYTF
>.|TRBJ1-2|many|TRBV5-1
TGCGCCAGCAGCTTGGGATCAAGCGGGGGAGTCTATGGCTACACCTTC
CASSLGSSGGVYGYTF
>.|TRBJ1-1|few|TRBV12-3/TRBV12-4
TGTGCCAGCACCTTTGGGGGAGTTAACACTGAAGCTTTCTTT
CASTFGGVNTEAFF
>TRBD1|TRBJ1-2|few|TRBV7-9
TGTGCCAGCAGCAACCCTCGACCTGACAGGGACTATGGCTACACCTTC
CASSNPRPDRDYGYTF
>TRBD2|TRBJ2-4|.|TRBV6-2/TRBV6-3
TGTGCCAGCAGTTTCTGGGGGGGTACAGGCAAAAACATTCAGTACTTC
CASSFWGGTGKNIQYF
>.|TRBJ2-7|once|TRBV6-5
TGTGCCAGCAGTTACCCGTCGTTGGGGGAGCAGTACTTC
CASSYPSLGEQYF
>.|TRBJ2-2|.|TRBV6-2/TRBV6-3
TGTGCCAGCAGTCCCCTTAGATTCAACACCGGGGAGCTGTTTTTT
CASSPLRFNTGELFF
>TRBD2|TRBJ2-1|.|TRBV7-2
TGTGCCAGTAGCTTAGAGACTAGCAGTAATGAGCAGTTCTTC
CASSLETSSNEQFF
>.|TRBJ1-5|.|TRBV2
TGTGCCAGCGGGAAAACGTCAGGGAACCAGCCCCAGCATTTT
CASGKTSGNQPQHF
>.|TRBJ2-5|.|TRBV20-1
TGCAGTACTTGGAACCCCGACCCAGGGGCGATATATCTCATACAAGAGACCCAGTACTTC
CSTWNPDPGAIYLIQETQYF